This entry describes one TCR beta chain. The source of the sample is a study of shared clonotypes between healthy human individuals. Germline loops: CDR1 SGHTA, CDR2 FQGTGA. The CDR3 sequence is 13 residues long. V shed 2 bases and J shed 9 bases, with 11 bases lying between them. Assay: immunoSEQ multiplex PCR; the TCRdb copy retains only in-frame clones and omits some. This sample carries about 2 million clones, about 94% of them seen once, and the ten largest clones take 0.9% to 1.3%. Naive CD8 isolation took CD45RO-negative cells positively selected for CCR7 and excluded terminally differentiated effector memory CD45RA+ cells. Donors, healthy HIV-negative adults, lacked recent acute infections or vaccinations. All of the donors resided in Nashville, Tennessee, and each was a Caucasian adult.

Sequenced: naive CD8+ T cells sorted from blood. This sequence was found in a man younger than 30 in good health. The chain carries TRBV7-3 and TRBJ2-1, with D uncertain. The CDR3 sequence: CASSLSFGGEQFF. CDR3 coding DNA: TGTGCCAGCAGCTTATCCTTTGGCGGTGAGCAGTTCTTC.